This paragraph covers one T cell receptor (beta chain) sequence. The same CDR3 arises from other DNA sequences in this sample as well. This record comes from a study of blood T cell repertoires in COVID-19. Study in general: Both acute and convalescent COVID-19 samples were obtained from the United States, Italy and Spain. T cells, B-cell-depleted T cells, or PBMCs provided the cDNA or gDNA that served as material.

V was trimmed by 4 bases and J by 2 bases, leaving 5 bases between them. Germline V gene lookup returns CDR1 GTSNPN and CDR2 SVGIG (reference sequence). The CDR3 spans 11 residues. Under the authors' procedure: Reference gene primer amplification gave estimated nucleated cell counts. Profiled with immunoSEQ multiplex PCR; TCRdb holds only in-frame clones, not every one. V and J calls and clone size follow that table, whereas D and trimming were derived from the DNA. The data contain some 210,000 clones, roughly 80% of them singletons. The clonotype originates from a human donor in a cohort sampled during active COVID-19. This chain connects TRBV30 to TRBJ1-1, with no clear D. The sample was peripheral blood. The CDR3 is CAWTVNTEAFF. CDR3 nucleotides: TGTGCCTGGACAGTTAACACTGAAGCTTTCTTT.